This T cell receptor beta chain was profiled in a study of T-cell memory formation after mild COVID-19. cDNA libraries for TCR alpha and TCR beta, carrying sample barcodes and UMIs, came from 5'RACE with constant-segment primers. TCRdb processed the 5' RACE reads anew with MiXCR; each CDR3 protein has one entry. This sample has 450,000 or so distinct CDR3 sequences; 20% to 30% occur once, and the top ten carry 9.5% to 15%. Sequencing was done on a sample of PBMCs or a T cell subset sorted from them (not recorded which). This clonotype was sampled from an adult woman who had mild COVID-19 (a few samples of this study predate the infection). Cell type and time point are not known.

The CDR3 protein is CASRGYLSTDTQYF. The CDR3 DNA sequence: TGTGCCAGCAGGGGATATCTAAGCACAGATACGCAGTATTTT. This sequence joins TRBV5-6 and TRBJ2-3; D unresolved. This CDR3 is 14 amino acids long. Looked up from germline, CDR1 is SGHDT and CDR2 is YYEEEE. V was shortened by 5 bases and J by 0 bases, with 10 bases between the two germline ends.